This TCR beta chain was identified during a study of blood T cell repertoires in COVID-19. Looking at the study overall: From the United States, Italy and Spain came samples of acute and convalescent COVID-19. PBMCs, B-cell-depleted T cells, or T cells provided the cDNA or gDNA that made up the material.

In the study's own analysis: Amplifying reference gene primers gave estimates of nucleated cell counts. Data came from immunoSEQ multiplex PCR; TCRdb stores just in-frame clones and leaves some out. V, J and clone size are those of that table, while D and trimming were read from the DNA. The sample yields 80,000 to 100,000 clones, about 85% seen once. The length of the CDR3 is 15 residues. V dropped 6 bases and J dropped 1 base, with 15 bases sitting between them. Germline assignment: CDR1 MNHEY and CDR2 SVGAGI. This TCR was sampled from a woman between 50 and 59 years old with active or convalescent COVID-19. Sequencing was carried out using peripheral blood. The V call is TRBV6-5, the J call TRBJ2-5; perhaps TRBD1 as D (6 bases). CDR3 coding DNA: TGTGCCAGCAGACCCCTCGGGACACCCCAAGAGACCCAGTACTTC. Translated, it gives CASRPLGTPQETQYF.